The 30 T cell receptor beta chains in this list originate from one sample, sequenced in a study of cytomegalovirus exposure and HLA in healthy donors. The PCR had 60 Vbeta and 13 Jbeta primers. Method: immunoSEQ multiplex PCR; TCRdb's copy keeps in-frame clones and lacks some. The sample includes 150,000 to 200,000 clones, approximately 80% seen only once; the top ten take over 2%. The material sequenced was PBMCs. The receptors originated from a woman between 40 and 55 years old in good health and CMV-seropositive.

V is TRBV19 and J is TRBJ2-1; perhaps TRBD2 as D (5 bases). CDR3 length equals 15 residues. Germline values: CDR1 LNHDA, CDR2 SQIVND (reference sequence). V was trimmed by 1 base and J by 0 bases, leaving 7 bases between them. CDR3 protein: CASSIAGSSYNEQFF. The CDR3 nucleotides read TGTGCCAGTAGTATAGCGGGGAGCTCCTACAATGAGCAGTTCTTC.

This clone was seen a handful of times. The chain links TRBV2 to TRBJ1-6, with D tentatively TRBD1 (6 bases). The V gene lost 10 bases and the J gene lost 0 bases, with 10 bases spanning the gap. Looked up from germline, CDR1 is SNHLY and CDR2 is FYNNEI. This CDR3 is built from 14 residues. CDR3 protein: CAKGQSSYNSPLHF. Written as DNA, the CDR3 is TGTGCCAAAGGACAGAGCTCCTATAATTCACCCCTCCACTTT.

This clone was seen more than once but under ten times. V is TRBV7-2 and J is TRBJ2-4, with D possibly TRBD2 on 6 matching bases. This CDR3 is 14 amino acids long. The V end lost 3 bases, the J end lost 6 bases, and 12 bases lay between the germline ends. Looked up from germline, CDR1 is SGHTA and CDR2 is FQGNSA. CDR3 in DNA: TGTGCCAGCAGCTTTCTTCAGGGAGGAAACATTCAGTACTTC. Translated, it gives CASSFLQGGNIQYF.

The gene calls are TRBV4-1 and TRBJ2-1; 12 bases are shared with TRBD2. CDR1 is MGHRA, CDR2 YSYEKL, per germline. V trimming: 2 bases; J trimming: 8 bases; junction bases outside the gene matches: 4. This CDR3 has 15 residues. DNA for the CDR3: TGCGCCAGCAGCCAACTAGCGGGAGGGCCGGATGAGCAGTTCTTC. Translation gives CASSQLAGGPDEQFF.

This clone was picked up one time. CDR3 DNA sequence: TGTGCCAGCAGCTTGGTTGGGACACCCTACGAGCAGTACTTC. It codes for CASSLVGTPYEQYF. This rearrangement joins TRBV5-6 to TRBJ2-7; a possible D gene is TRBD1 (6 bases). The CDR3 runs to 14 residues. Trimming shortened V by 0 bases and J by 2 bases, and 9 bases separated the two germline ends. Germline V gene data show CDR1 as SGHDT and CDR2 as YYEEEE.

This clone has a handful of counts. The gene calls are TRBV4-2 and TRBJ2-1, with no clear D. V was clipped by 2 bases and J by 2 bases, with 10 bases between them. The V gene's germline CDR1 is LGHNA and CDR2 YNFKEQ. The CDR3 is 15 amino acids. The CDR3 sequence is CASSQTESTYNEQFF. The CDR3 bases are TGTGCCAGCAGCCAAACAGAATCGACCTACAATGAGCAGTTCTTC.

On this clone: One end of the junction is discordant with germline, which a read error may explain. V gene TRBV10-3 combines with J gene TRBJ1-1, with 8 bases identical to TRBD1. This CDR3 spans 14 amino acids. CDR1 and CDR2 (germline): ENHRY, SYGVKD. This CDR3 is CASSYSGTGGEAFF. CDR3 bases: TGTGCCAGCAGTTACTCGGGTACAGGGGGTGAAGCTTTCTTT.

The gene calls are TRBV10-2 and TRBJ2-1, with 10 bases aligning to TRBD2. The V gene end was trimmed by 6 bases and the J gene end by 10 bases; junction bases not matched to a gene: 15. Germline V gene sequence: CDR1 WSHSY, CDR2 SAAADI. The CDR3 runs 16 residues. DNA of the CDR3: TGCGCCAGCAGGGAGCGGGGGGGCCTAGGTTCGTGGGAGCAGTTCTTC. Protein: CASRERGGLGSWEQFF.

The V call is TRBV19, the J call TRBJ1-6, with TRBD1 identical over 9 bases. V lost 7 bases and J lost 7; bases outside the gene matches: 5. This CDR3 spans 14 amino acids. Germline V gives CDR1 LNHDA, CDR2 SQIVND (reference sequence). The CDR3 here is CASTGGTGNSPLHF. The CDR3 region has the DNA TGTGCCAGTACGGGCGGGACAGGGAATTCACCCCTCCACTTT.

CDR3 sequence reads: CASEKRGSPGTQYF. CDR3 sequence (DNA): TGTGCCAGTGAAAAACGGGGGTCTCCTGGGACCCAGTACTTC. The rearrangement uses TRBV7-2 and TRBJ2-5; TRBD2 is a possible D gene (6 bases). V was shortened by 9 bases and J by 7 bases, with 21 bases between the two germline ends. The CDR3 loop spans 14 amino acids. Germline V gene sequence: CDR1 SGHTA, CDR2 FQGNSA. The whole variable domain, filled in from reference TRBV7-2 and TRBJ2-5, reads GAGVSQSPSNKVTEKGKDVELRCDPISGHTALYWYRQSLGQGLEFLIYFQGNSAPDKSGLPSDRFSAERTGGSVSTLTIQRTQQEDSAVYLCASEKRGSPGTQYFGPGTRLLVL.

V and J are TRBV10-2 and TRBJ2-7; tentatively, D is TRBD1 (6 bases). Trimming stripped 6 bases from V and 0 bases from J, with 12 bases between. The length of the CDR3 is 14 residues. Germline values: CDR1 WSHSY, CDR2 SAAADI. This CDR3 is CASSPTTGSYEQYF. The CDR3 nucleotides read TGCGCCAGCAGCCCAACGACAGGCTCCTACGAGCAGTACTTC.

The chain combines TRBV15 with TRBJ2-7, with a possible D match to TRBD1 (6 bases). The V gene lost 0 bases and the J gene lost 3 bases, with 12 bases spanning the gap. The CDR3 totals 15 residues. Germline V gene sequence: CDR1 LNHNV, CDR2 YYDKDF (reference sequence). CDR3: CATSRDLEQGYEQYF. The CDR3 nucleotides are TGTGCCACCAGCAGAGATCTTGAACAGGGCTACGAGCAGTACTTC.

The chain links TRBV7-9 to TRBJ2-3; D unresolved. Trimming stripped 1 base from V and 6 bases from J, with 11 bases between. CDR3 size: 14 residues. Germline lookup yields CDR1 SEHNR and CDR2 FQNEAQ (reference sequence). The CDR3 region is CASSLGPGGDTQYF. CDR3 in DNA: TGTGCCAGCAGCTTAGGCCCCGGCGGCGATACGCAGTATTTT.

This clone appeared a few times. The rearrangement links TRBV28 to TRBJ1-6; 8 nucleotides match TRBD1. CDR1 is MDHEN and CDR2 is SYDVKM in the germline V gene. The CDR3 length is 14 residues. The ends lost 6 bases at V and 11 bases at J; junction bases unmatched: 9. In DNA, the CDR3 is TGTGCCAGCAGCGAGCCGGGACAGGTTACACCCCTCCACTTT. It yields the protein CASSEPGQVTPLHF.

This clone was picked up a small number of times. The CDR3 sequence is CASSPGPEGGNTIYF. CDR3 in DNA: TGCGCCAGCAGCCCAGGGCCAGAAGGAGGAAACACCATATATTTT. The chain joins TRBV4-3 to TRBJ1-3; D is possibly TRBD1 (5 bases). CDR1 and CDR2 (germline): LGHNA, YSLEER. This CDR3 is built from 15 residues. V lost 4 bases and J lost 4, with 14 bases in between.

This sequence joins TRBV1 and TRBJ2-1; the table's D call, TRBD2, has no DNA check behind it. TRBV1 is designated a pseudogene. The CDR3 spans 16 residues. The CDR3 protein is CTSSQEGTSLFNEQFF. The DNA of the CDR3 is TGCACCAGCAGCCAAGAGGGGACTAGTTTATTCAATGAGCAGTTCTTC.

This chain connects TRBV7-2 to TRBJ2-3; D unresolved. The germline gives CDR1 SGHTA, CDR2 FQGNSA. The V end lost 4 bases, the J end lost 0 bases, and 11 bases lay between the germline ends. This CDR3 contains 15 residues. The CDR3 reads CASSSARLSTDTQYF. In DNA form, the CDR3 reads TGTGCCAGCAGCTCGGCCAGACTGAGCACAGATACGCAGTATTTT.

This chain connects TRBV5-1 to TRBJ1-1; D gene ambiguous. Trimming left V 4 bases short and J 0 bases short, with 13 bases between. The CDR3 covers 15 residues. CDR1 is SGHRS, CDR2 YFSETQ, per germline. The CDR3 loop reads CASSHGVGMNTEAFF. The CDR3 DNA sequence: TGCGCCAGCAGCCACGGGGTCGGAATGAACACTGAAGCTTTCTTT.

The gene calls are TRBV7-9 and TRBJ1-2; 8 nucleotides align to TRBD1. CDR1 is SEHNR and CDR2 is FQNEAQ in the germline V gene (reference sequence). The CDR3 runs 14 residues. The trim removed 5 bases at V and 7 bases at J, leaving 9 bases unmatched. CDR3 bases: TGTGCCAGCAGCCCGTGGGACAGGACCCCTGGCTACACCTTC. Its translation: CASSPWDRTPGYTF.

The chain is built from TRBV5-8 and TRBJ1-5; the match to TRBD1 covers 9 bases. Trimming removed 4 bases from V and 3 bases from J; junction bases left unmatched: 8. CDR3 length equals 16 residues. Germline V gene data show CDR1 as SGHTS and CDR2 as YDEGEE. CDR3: CASSLWGQGINQPQHF. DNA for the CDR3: TGTGCCAGCAGCCTATGGGGACAGGGTATCAATCAGCCCCAGCATTTT.

The CDR3 nucleotides read TGTGCCAGCAGTCTTGACAGTTATAATGAAAAACTGTTTTTT. Its translation is CASSLDSYNEKLFF. The chain uses TRBV6-5 and TRBJ1-4, with a possible D match to TRBD1 (5 bases). Germline V gives CDR1 MNHEY, CDR2 SVGAGI. V shed 5 bases and J shed 4 bases, with 11 bases lying between them. The CDR3 runs 14 residues.

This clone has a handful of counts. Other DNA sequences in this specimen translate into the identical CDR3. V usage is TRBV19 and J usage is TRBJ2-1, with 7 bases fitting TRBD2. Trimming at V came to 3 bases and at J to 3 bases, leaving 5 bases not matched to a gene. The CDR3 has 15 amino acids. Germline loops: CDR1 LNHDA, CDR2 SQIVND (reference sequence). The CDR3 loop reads CASSIGLAVYNEQFF. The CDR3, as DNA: TGTGCCAGTAGTATTGGGCTAGCGGTCTACAATGAGCAGTTCTTC.

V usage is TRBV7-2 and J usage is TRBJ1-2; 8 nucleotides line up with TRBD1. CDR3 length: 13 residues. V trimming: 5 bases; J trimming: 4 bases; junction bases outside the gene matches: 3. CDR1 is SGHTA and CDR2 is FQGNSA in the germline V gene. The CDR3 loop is CASSQTGAYGYTF. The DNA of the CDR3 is TGTGCCAGCAGCCAGACAGGGGCCTATGGCTACACCTTC.

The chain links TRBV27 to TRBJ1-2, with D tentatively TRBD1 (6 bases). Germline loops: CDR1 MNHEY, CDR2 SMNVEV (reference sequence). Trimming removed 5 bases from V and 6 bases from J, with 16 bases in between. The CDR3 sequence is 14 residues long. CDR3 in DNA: TGTGCCAGCAGTCTAAAGGGGGGGCGGCATGGCTACACCTTC. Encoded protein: CASSLKGGRHGYTF.

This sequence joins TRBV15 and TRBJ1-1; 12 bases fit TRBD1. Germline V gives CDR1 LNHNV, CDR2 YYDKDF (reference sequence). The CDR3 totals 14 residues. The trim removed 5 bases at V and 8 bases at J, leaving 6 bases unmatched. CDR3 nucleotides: TGTGCCACCAGCTTGGGGGGGACAGGGGGCGAAGCTTTCTTT. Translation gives CATSLGGTGGEAFF.

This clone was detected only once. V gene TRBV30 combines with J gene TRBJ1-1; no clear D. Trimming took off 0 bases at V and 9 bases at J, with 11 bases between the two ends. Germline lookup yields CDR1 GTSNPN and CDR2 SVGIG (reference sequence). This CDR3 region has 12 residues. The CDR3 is CAWSVLRDKAFF. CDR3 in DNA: TGTGCCTGGAGTGTACTACGGGATAAAGCTTTCTTT.

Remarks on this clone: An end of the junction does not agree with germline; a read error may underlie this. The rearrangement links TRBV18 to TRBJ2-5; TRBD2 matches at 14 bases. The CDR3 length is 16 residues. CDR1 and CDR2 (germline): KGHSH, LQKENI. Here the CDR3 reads CASSPRTSGGQGTQYF. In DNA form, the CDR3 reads TGTGCCAGCTCACCCAGGACTAGCGGGGGGCAAGGGACCCAGTACTTC.

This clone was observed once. The CDR3 loop reads CASSLGQGNEAFF. CDR3 bases: TGTGCCAGCAGCTTAGGACAGGGCAATGAAGCTTTCTTT. The V and J genes are TRBV11-3 and TRBJ1-1, with 7 bases fitting TRBD1. Germline assignment: CDR1 SGHNT and CDR2 YENEEA. The CDR3 has 13 residues. Trimming took 1 base from V and 7 from J; bases not matched to a gene: 3.

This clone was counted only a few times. The CDR3: CASSPGTSGRKFSTYEQYF. CDR3 nucleotides: TGTGCCAGCAGCCCGGGGACTAGCGGGAGGAAATTCTCCACTTACGAGCAGTACTTC. This sequence joins TRBV7-9 and TRBJ2-7, with TRBD2 matching over 15 bases. Losses at the gene ends were 5 bases for V and 4 bases for J; bases not matched to a gene: 15. The CDR3 totals 19 residues. CDR1 is SEHNR and CDR2 is FQNEAQ in the germline V gene (reference sequence).

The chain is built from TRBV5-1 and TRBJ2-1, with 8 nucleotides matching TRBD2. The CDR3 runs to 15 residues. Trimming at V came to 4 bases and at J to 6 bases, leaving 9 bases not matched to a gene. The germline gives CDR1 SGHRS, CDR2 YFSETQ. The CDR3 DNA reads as TGCGCCAGCAGCCCGAGCGGGAGTAGGGTCAATGAGCAGTTCTTC. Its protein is CASSPSGSRVNEQFF.